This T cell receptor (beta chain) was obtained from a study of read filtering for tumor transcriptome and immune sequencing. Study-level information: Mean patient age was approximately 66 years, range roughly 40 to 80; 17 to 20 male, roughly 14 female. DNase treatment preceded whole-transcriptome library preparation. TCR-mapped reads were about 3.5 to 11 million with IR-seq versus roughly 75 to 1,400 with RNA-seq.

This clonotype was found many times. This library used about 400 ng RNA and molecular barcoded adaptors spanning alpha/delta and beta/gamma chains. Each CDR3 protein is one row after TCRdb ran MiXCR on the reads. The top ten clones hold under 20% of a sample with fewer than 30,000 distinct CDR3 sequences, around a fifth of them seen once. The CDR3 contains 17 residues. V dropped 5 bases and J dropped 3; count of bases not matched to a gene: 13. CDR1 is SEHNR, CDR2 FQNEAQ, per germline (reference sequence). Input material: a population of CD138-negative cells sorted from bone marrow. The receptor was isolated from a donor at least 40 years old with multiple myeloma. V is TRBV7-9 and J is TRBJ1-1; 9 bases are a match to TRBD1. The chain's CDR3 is CASSLLLNRDRDTEAFF. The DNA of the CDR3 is TGTGCCAGCAGCCTACTTTTAAACCGGGACAGGGACACTGAAGCTTTCTTT.